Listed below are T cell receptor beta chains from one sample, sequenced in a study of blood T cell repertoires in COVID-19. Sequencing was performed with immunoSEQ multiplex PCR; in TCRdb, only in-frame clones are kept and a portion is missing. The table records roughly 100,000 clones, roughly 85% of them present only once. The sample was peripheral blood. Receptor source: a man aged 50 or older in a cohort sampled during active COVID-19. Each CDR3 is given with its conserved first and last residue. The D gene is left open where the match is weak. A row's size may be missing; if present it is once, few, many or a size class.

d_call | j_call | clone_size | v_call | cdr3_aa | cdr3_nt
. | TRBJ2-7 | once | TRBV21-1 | CASSKGGGGSYEQYF | TGTGCCAGCAGCAAAGGAGGGGGCGGATCCTACGAGCAGTACTTC
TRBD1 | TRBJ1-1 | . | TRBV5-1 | CASSSGTGTGGSMNTEAFF | TGCGCCAGCAGCTCCGGAACCGGGACAGGGGGCTCGATGAACACTGAAGCTTTCTTT
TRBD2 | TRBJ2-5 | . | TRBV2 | CASSVSGLAGHQETQYF | TGTGCCAGCAGTGTTTCTGGACTAGCGGGCCACCAAGAGACCCAGTACTTC
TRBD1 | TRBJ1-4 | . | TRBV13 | CASSLGRQGDEKLFF | TGTGCCAGCAGCTTAGGCCGACAGGGAGATGAAAAACTGTTTTTT
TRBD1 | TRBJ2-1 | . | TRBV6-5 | CASSYSPGQGKNEQFF | TGTGCCAGCAGTTACTCACCGGGACAGGGGAAGAATGAGCAGTTCTTC
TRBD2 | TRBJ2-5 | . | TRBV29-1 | CSVSTSGGTYYF | TGCAGCGTCTCGACTAGCGGGGGGACCTATTACTTC
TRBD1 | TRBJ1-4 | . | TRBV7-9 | CASSWDSNEKLFF | TGTGCCAGCAGCTGGGACAGCAATGAAAAACTGTTTTTT
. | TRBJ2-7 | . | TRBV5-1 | CASSLFAGNTYEQYF | TGCGCCAGCAGCTTGTTCGCCGGGAACACCTACGAGCAGTACTTC
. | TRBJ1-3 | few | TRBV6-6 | CASSPPGFGGGGNTIYF | TGTGCCAGCAGTCCTCCCGGCTTCGGGGGAGGTGGAAACACCATATATTTT
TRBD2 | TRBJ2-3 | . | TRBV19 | CASSTGTSDTQYF | TGTGCCAGTAGTACGGGGACTAGCGATACGCAGTATTTT
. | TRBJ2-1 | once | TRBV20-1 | CSAEGVDEQFF | TGCAGTGCTGAGGGAGTAGATGAGCAGTTCTTC
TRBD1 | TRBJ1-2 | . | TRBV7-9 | CASTSSRWDRAGGYTF | TGTGCCAGCACCTCCTCTAGATGGGACAGGGCGGGCGGCTACACCTTC
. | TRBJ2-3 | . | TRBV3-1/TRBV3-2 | CASSHPPSPEDSDTQYF | TGTGCCAGCAGCCATCCCCCCAGCCCGGAAGACTCAGATACGCAGTATTTT
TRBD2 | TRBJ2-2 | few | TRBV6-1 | CASSEASGDTGELFF | TGTGCCAGCAGTGAAGCTAGCGGGGACACCGGGGAGCTGTTTTTT
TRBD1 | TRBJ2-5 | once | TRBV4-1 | CASSRMGQGQETQYF | TGCGCCAGCAGCCGAATGGGACAGGGGCAAGAGACCCAGTACTTC
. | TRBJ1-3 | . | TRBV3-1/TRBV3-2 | CASSLWGRRTGNTIYF | TGTGCCAGCAGCCTTTGGGGCAGGCGAACTGGAAACACCATATATTTT
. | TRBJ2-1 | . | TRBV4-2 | CASSQGKRGFGGDEQFF | TGTGCCAGCAGCCAAGGCAAGCGAGGGTTCGGAGGCGATGAGCAGTTCTTC
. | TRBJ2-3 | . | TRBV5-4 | CASSLAGGGPDTQYF | TGTGCCAGCAGCTTGGCGGGCGGGGGCCCAGATACGCAGTATTTT
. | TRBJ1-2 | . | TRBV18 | CASSPPDTYGYTF | TGTGCCAGCTCACCACCGGACACCTATGGCTACACCTTC
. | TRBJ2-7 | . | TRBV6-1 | CASSEGGTANYEQYF | TGTGCCAGCAGTGAAGGCGGGACAGCTAACTACGAGCAGTACTTC
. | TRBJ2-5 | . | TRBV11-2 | CASSRGTHQETQYF | TGTGCCAGCAGCAGAGGGACACACCAAGAGACCCAGTACTTC
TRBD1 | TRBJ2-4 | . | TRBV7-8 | CASSPRGIQGVGKNIQYF | TGTGCCAGCAGCCCCCGGGGAATACAGGGGGTCGGCAAAAACATTCAGTACTTC
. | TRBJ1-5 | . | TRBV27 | CASSSDSWMPQHF | TGTGCCAGCAGTAGCGACAGCTGGATGCCCCAGCATTTT
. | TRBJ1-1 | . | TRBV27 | CASSPAGATNTLEAFF | TGTGCCAGCAGTCCTGCGGGGGCTACGAACACACTGGAAGCTTTCTTT
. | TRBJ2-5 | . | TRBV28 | CASSLLQETQYF | TGTGCCAGCAGTTTACTCCAAGAGACCCAGTACTTC
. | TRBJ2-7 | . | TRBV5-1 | CASSLLAGIEQYF | TGCGCCAGCAGCCTCCTTGCGGGGATCGAGCAGTACTTC
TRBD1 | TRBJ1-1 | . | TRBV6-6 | CASSPGQGAIAEAFF | TGTGCCAGCAGTCCCGGACAGGGGGCTATCGCTGAAGCTTTCTTT
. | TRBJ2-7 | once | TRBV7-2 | CASSRSRVSYEQYF | TGTGCCAGCAGTCGTAGCCGTGTTTCCTACGAGCAGTACTTC
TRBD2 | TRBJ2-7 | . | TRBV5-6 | CASSSGGEIGEQYF | TGTGCCAGCAGCTCGGGAGGGGAAATAGGAGAGCAGTACTTC
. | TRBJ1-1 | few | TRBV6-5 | CASSQSTGNTEAFF | TGTGCCAGCAGTCAGTCGACAGGGAACACTGAAGCTTTCTTT
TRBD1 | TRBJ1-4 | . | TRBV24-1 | CATSEGQGDANEKLFF | TGTGCCACCAGTGAGGGACAGGGGGATGCTAATGAAAAACTGTTTTTT
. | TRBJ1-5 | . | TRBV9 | CASSETDYMPQHF | TGTGCCAGCAGCGAAACAGACTATATGCCCCAGCATTTT
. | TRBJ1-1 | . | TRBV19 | CAAGAVNTEAFF | TGTGCAGCAGGGGCGGTGAACACTGAAGCTTTCTTT
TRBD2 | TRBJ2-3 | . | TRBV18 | CASSPPPRLAQSTDTQYF | TGTGCCAGCTCACCACCTCCGAGACTAGCGCAGAGCACAGATACGCAGTATTTT
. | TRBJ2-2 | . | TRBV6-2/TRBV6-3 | CASSYTRATGELFF | TGTGCCAGCAGTTACACCAGGGCCACCGGGGAGCTGTTTTTT
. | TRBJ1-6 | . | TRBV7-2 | CASSLAADYNSPLHF | TGTGCCAGCAGCTTAGCCGCAGACTATAATTCACCCCTCCACTTT
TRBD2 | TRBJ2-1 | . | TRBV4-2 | CASSQAGGGSYNEQFF | TGTGCCAGCAGCCAAGCTGGGGGGGGCTCCTACAATGAGCAGTTCTTC
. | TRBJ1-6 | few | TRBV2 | CASSGDFGNSPLHF | TGTGCCAGCAGCGGGGATTTTGGCAATTCACCCCTCCACTTT
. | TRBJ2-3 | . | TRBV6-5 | CASSYSHSTDTQYF | TGTGCCAGCAGTTACTCCCATAGCACAGATACGCAGTATTTT
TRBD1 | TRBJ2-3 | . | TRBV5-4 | CASSVRTGVADTQYF | TGTGCCAGCAGCGTCAGGACAGGGGTGGCAGATACGCAGTATTTT
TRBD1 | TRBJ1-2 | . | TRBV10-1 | CASTRTGHYGYTF | TGCGCCAGCACCCGGACAGGTCACTATGGCTACACCTTC
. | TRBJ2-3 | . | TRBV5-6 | CASSSPLAYTDTQYF | TGTGCCAGCAGCTCGCCTCTAGCGTACACAGATACGCAGTATTTT
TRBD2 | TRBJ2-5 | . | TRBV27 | CASSLAQRGYQETQYF | TGTGCCAGCAGCCTCGCCCAGCGGGGGTATCAAGAGACCCAGTACTTC
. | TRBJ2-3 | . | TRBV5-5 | CASSLVVLGTRAPRATQYF | TGTGCCAGCAGCTTGGTGGTCTTGGGGACAAGGGCCCCGAGAGCTACGCAGTATTTT